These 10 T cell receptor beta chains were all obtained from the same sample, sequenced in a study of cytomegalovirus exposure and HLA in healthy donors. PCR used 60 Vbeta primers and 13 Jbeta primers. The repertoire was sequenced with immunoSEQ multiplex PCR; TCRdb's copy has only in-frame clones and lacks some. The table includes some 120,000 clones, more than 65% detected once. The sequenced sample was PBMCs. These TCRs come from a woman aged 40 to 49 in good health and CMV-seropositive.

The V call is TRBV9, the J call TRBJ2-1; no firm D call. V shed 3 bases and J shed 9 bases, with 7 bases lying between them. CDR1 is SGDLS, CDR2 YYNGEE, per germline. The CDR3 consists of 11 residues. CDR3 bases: TGTGCCAGCAGCGCAACGAGTGAGCAGTTCTTC. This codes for CASSATSEQFF. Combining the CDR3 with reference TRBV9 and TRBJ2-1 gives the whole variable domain DSGVTQTPKHLITATGQRVTLRCSPRSGDLSVYWYQQSLDQGLQFLIQYYNGEERAKGNILERFSAQQFPDLHSELNLSSLELGDSALYFCASSATSEQFFGPGTRLTVL.

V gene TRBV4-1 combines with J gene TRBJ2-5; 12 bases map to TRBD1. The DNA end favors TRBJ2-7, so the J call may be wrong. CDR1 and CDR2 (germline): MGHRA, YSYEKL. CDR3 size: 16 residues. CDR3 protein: CASSQPLRDRGPEQYF. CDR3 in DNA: TGCGCCAGCAGCCAACCACTCCGGGACAGGGGGCCCGAGCAGTACTTC.

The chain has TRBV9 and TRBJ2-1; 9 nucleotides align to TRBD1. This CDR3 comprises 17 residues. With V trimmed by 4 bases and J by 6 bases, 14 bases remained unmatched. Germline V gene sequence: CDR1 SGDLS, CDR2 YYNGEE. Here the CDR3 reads CASSPTAGTGRFNEQFF. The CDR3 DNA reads TGTGCCAGCAGCCCCACGGCCGGGACAGGGCGATTCAATGAGCAGTTCTTC.

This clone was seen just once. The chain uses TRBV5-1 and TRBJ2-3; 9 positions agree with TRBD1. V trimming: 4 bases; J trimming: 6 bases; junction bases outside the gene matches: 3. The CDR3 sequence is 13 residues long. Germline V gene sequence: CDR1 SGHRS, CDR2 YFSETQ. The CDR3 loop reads CASSRDRVDTQYF. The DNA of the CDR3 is TGCGCCAGCAGCCGGGACAGGGTTGATACGCAGTATTTT.

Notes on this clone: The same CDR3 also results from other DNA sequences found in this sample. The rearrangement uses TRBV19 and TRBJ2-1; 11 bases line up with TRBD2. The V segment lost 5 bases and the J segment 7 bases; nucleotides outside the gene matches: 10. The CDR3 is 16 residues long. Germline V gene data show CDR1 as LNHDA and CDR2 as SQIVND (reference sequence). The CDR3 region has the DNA TGTGCCAGTAGTGACCTTAGCGGGAGGGCCAGGAATGAGCAGTTCTTC. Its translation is CASSDLSGRARNEQFF.

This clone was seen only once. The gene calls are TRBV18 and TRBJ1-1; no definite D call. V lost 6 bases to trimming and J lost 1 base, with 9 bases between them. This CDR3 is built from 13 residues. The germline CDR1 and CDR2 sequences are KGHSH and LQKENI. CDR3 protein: CASSAQRNTEAFF. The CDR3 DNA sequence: TGTGCCAGCTCCGCACAGAGGAACACTGAAGCTTTCTTT.

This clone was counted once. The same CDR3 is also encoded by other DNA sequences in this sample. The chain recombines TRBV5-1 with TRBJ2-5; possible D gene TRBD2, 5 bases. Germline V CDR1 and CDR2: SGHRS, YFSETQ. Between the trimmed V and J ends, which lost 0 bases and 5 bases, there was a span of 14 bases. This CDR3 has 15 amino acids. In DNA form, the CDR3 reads TGCGCCAGCAGCTTGGAAGGGAGACTACAGGAGACCCAGTACTTC. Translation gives CASSLEGRLQETQYF.

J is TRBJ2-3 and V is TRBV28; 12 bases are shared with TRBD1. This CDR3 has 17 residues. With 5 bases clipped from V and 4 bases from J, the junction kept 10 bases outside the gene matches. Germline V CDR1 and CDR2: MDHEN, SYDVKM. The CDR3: CASSTSRDRGRADTQYF. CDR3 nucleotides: TGTGCCAGCAGTACATCCAGGGACAGGGGGCGGGCAGATACGCAGTATTTT.

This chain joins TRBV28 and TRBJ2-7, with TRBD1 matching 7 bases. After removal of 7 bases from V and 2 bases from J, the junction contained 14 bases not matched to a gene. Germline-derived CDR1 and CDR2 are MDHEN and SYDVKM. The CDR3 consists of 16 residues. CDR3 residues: CASTQIRTGRAYEQYF. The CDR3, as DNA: TGTGCCAGCACTCAAATCCGGACAGGACGGGCCTACGAGCAGTACTTC.

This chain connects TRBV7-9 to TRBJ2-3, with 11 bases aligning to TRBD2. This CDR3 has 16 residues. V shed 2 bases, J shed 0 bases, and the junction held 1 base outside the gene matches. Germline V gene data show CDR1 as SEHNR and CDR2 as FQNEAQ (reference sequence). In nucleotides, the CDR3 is TGTGCCAGCAGCTTAAGACTAGCGGGAAGCACAGATACGCAGTATTTT. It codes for CASSLRLAGSTDTQYF.